These 32 T cell receptor beta chains were all obtained from the same sample, sequenced in a study of T cell responses to AZD1222 COVID-19 vaccine. Produced via immunoSEQ multiplex PCR; TCRdb's table is partial and in-frame only. The table has approximately 70,000 clones, roughly 82% seen once. The specimen was peripheral blood, collected on day 0 of AZD1222 vaccination. The receptors originated from an adult in good health.

The rearrangement joins TRBV7-2 to TRBJ2-5, with D perhaps TRBD1 (6 bases). The CDR3 covers 13 residues. With 1 base removed from V and 4 bases from J, the gap between germline ends came to 7 bases. CDR1 is SGHTA, CDR2 FQGNSA, per germline. CDR3 nucleotide sequence: TGTGCCAGCAGCTTAGGACAGGTAGAGACCCAGTACTTC. Translated, it gives CASSLGQVETQYF.

The chain recombines TRBV30 with TRBJ2-3, with a weak D call TRBD1 (5 bases). Germline V gives CDR1 GTSNPN, CDR2 SVGIG (reference sequence). CDR3 length: 14 amino acids. V was shortened by 6 bases and J by 1 base, with 14 bases between the two germline ends. CDR3 DNA: TGTGCCTGCCCCGGACAACCTCGCACAGATACGCAGTATTTT. This codes for CACPGQPRTDTQYF.

The chain uses TRBV7-2 and TRBJ1-6, with D possibly TRBD1 on 5 matching bases. Germline V gene lookup returns CDR1 SGHTA and CDR2 FQGNSA. The V and J ends lost 1 base and 4 bases respectively, with 8 bases between them. The CDR3 covers 15 residues. This CDR3 is CASSLDRQYNSPLHF. The CDR3 nucleotides are TGTGCCAGCAGCTTAGATCGACAGTATAATTCACCCCTCCACTTT.

The chain combines TRBV7-9 with TRBJ1-2; D gene uncertain. V dropped 3 bases and J dropped 3 bases, with 11 bases sitting between them. Germline CDR1 is SEHNR and CDR2 is FQNEAQ (reference sequence). The CDR3 spans 14 residues. The CDR3 region is CASSLGGIHYGYTF. CDR3 bases: TGTGCCAGCAGCTTGGGCGGAATTCACTATGGCTACACCTTC.

CDR3 nucleotide sequence: TGTGCCAGTAGTGAGGCCATCATAGGGTTAGGATTAGCTGGGGCCAACGTCCTGACTTTC. Amino acid sequence: CASSEAIIGLGLAGANVLTF. The genes are TRBV19 and TRBJ2-6, with D uncertain. The ends were cut back, 5 bases at V and 2 bases at J, with 25 bases in the middle. The CDR3 loop spans 20 amino acids. Germline V lookup: CDR1 LNHDA, CDR2 SQIVND (reference sequence).

The rearrangement links TRBV5-4 to TRBJ2-1; 7 bases match TRBD2. The CDR3 extends over 15 amino acids. Germline trimming cut 0 bases from V and 5 bases from J; bases unmatched to any gene: 5. Germline V gives CDR1 SGHNT, CDR2 YYREEE (reference sequence). CDR3 in DNA: TGTGCCAGCAGCTTGGGGACTAGGATGCACAATGAGCAGTTCTTC. This codes for CASSLGTRMHNEQFF.

This clone has only one observation. The chain has TRBV5-3 and TRBJ1-3; 7 bases are a match to TRBD1. TRBV5-3 is flagged as an ORF with uncertain function. V lost 4 bases to trimming and J lost 0 bases; unmatched junction nucleotides: 7. CDR3 size: 16 residues. This CDR3 is CARSPGQALSGNTIYF. As DNA, the CDR3 is TGTGCCAGAAGCCCCGGACAGGCCCTCTCTGGAAACACCATATATTTT.

This clone was recorded only once. The chain joins TRBV29-1 to TRBJ1-2, with D perhaps matching TRBD1 (5 bases). Germline lookup yields CDR1 SQVTM and CDR2 ANQGSEA. The CDR3 loop spans 14 amino acids. V lost 0 bases and J lost 8, with 16 bases in between. CDR3 sequence reads: CSVEDGVGGVGYTF. DNA for the CDR3: TGCAGCGTTGAAGATGGGGTGGGAGGGGTCGGCTACACCTTC.

The CDR3 DNA follows: TGTGCCAGCACCAAAGAGGTGAGCAATCAGCCCCAGCATTTT. Translated, it gives CASTKEVSNQPQHF. This chain uses TRBV6-5 with TRBJ1-5; D unresolved. Germline CDR1 is MNHEY and CDR2 is SVGAGI. This CDR3 has 14 residues. With 7 bases removed from V and 1 base from J, the gap between germline ends came to 11 bases.

V gene TRBV11-1 combines with J gene TRBJ2-5; a possible D gene is TRBD2 (6 bases). Trimming removed 5 bases from V and 1 base from J, with 17 bases in between. CDR3 length equals 16 residues. Germline V gene sequence: CDR1 SGHAT, CDR2 FQDESV (reference sequence). CDR3 sequence: CASSPKTAGPQETQYF. The CDR3, as DNA: TGTGCCAGCAGCCCGAAAACGGCGGGGCCCCAAGAGACCCAGTACTTC.

The chain combines TRBV5-1 with TRBJ2-2; TRBD1 is a possible D gene (6 bases). Looked up from germline, CDR1 is SGHRS and CDR2 is YFSETQ. The V and J ends lost 7 bases and 2 bases respectively, with 15 bases between them. There are 15 residues in the CDR3. The CDR3 region is CASREQGLNTGELFF. The CDR3 DNA is TGCGCCAGCCGAGAACAGGGCCTCAACACCGGGGAGCTGTTTTTT.

CDR3 region: CASSYSQGLREQYF. CDR3 nucleotides: TGTGCCAGCAGTTACTCCCAGGGGTTACGCGAGCAGTACTTC. The V call is TRBV6-5, the J call TRBJ2-7; D might be TRBD1 (6 bases). This CDR3 is 14 amino acids long. The germline V gene has CDR1 MNHEY and CDR2 SVGAGI. V gave up 0 bases and J gave up 6 bases, with 12 bases separating them.

This clone is a singleton in its sample. The rearrangement uses TRBV19 and TRBJ2-1; D is perhaps TRBD2 (6 bases). The CDR3 has 13 amino acids. Germline-derived CDR1 and CDR2 are LNHDA and SQIVND (reference sequence). With 5 bases removed from V and 6 bases from J, the gap between germline ends came to 11 bases. For the CDR3, the DNA is TGTGCCAGTAGTCTAACTAGCCCCAATGAGCAGTTCTTC. Translated, it gives CASSLTSPNEQFF.

The gene calls are TRBV11-1 and TRBJ1-2, with D maybe TRBD1 (5 bases). Trimming took 3 bases from V and 0 from J, leaving 8 bases between them. CDR3 length: 14 amino acids. CDR1 and CDR2 (germline): SGHAT, FQDESV (reference sequence). The CDR3 sequence: CASSLGRANYGYTF. Written as DNA, the CDR3 is TGTGCCAGCAGCTTGGGACGGGCTAACTATGGCTACACCTTC.

This clone was picked up a small number of times. This chain connects TRBV7-9 to TRBJ2-7; no firm D call. Trimming took 2 bases from V and 6 from J, leaving 5 bases between them. This CDR3 contains 11 residues. Germline CDR1 and CDR2: SEHNR and FQNEAQ (reference sequence). CDR3: CASSLTGEQYF. Written as DNA, the CDR3 is TGTGCCAGCAGCTTAACCGGCGAGCAGTACTTC.

V and J are TRBV10-3 and TRBJ1-2, with 8 nucleotides matching TRBD1. CDR1 and CDR2 (germline): ENHRY, SYGVKD. The trim removed 8 bases at V and 4 bases at J, leaving 9 bases unmatched. The CDR3 covers 14 residues. CDR3 nucleotides: TGTGCCATCGGGACCAGGGGGCTTGTCTATGGCTACACCTTC. Amino acids: CAIGTRGLVYGYTF.

V and J are TRBV2 and TRBJ1-5; 7 nucleotides match TRBD1. Germline CDR1 SNHLY, CDR2 FYNNEI. The V segment lost 8 bases and the J segment 0 bases; nucleotides outside the gene matches: 4. There are 14 residues in the CDR3. CDR3 nucleotides: TGTGCCAGCGGGGACAGCAATAGCAATCAGCCCCAGCATTTT. Protein: CASGDSNSNQPQHF.

The gene calls are TRBV9 and TRBJ2-1; 7 bases agree with TRBD1. V was pared by 3 bases and J by 5 bases, with 8 bases of the junction left unmatched. Germline V gives CDR1 SGDLS, CDR2 YYNGEE. The CDR3 extends over 15 amino acids. DNA of the CDR3: TGTGCCAGCAGCGCCCGGACAGGAGTAAACAATGAGCAGTTCTTC. The encoded protein is CASSARTGVNNEQFF.

The V and J genes are TRBV5-1 and TRBJ1-2; 7 bases map to TRBD1. The ends lost 2 bases at V and 2 bases at J; junction bases unmatched: 6. Germline CDR1 reads SGHRS; CDR2 reads YFSETQ. The length of the CDR3 is 15 residues. The CDR3 DNA is TGCGCCAGCAGCTTCTCAGGGGGGTCGAACTATGGCTACACCTTC. Translation: CASSFSGGSNYGYTF.

V and J are TRBV7-9 and TRBJ2-7; D possibly corresponds to TRBD1 (6 bases). The V and J ends lost 1 base and 12 bases respectively, with 13 bases between them. Germline CDR1 reads SEHNR; CDR2 reads FQNEAQ (reference sequence). This CDR3 has 12 amino acids. CDR3 amino acids: CASSLGLDSLYF. The CDR3 DNA sequence: TGTGCCAGCAGCTTAGGACTGGACAGTCTGTACTTC.

This clone has more than one count but fewer than ten. The chain couples TRBV19 to TRBJ1-1; D unresolved. This CDR3 comprises 15 residues. The ends were cut back, 5 bases at V and 4 bases at J, with 17 bases in the middle. CDR1 and CDR2 (germline): LNHDA, SQIVND (reference sequence). The CDR3 reads CASSVSRVWGTEAFF. The CDR3 DNA follows: TGTGCCAGTAGTGTTTCGAGGGTATGGGGCACTGAAGCTTTCTTT.

The chain is built from TRBV12-5 and TRBJ2-7; 10 bases are shared with TRBD2. Unmatched junction bases numbered 8, after V lost 5 bases and J lost 1 base. This CDR3 has 16 residues. Germline V CDR1 and CDR2: LGHNT, FRNRAP. CDR3 region: CASGTSGTSASYEQYF. In DNA form, the CDR3 reads TGTGCTAGTGGTACCTCCGGGACTAGCGCATCCTACGAGCAGTACTTC. The whole variable domain, remainder taken from reference TRBV12-5 and TRBJ2-7, is DARVTQTPRHKVTEMGQEVTMRCQPILGHNTVFWYRQTMMQGLELLAYFRNRAPLDDSGMPKDRFSAEMPDATLATLKIQPSEPRDSAVYFCASGTSGTSASYEQYFGPGTRLTVT.

The chain joins TRBV7-3 to TRBJ1-1, with D possibly TRBD1 on 5 matching bases. Germline assignment: CDR1 SGHTA and CDR2 FQGTGA. Trimming left V 1 base short and J 2 bases short, with 11 bases between. The CDR3 sequence is 15 residues long. The CDR3 nucleotides are TGTGCCAGCAGCTTAATCCCGACAGCCAACACTGAAGCTTTCTTT. This sequence encodes CASSLIPTANTEAFF.

This clone appeared a single time. CDR3 bases: TGTGCCAGCAGTCCGACCCCGGGAGATACGCAGTATTTT. Protein: CASSPTPGDTQYF. The J gene is TRBJ2-3, the V gene TRBV5-4; no firm D call. CDR3 size: 13 residues. Germline V gives CDR1 SGHNT, CDR2 YYREEE (reference sequence). Trimming stripped 5 bases from V and 5 bases from J, with 12 bases between.

The chain joins TRBV6-5 to TRBJ2-3; D gene unclear. The CDR3 contains 13 residues. V was cut by 2 bases and J by 1 base, with 4 bases left in between. Germline CDR1 MNHEY, CDR2 SVGAGI. The CDR3 protein is CASSYRGTDTQYF. CDR3 nucleotides: TGTGCCAGCAGTTACCGTGGCACAGATACGCAGTATTTT.

CDR3 nucleotides: TGTGCCAGCAGTCAATCCCCCTGGGACAGGGCCAATTCACCCCTCCACTTT. The encoded protein is CASSQSPWDRANSPLHF. V gene TRBV6-2 or TRBV6-3 combines with J gene TRBJ1-6; TRBD1 matches at 9 bases. V trimming: 5 bases; J trimming: 7 bases; junction bases outside the gene matches: 12. Per germline, CDR1 MNHEY and CDR2 SVGEGT. CDR3 length: 17 amino acids.

This clone was counted a single time. This rearrangement joins TRBV7-9 to TRBJ2-5, with 8 nucleotides matching TRBD2. This CDR3 comprises 15 residues. J gave up 0 bases and V 5 bases, and 5 bases lay outside the gene matches. The germline CDR1 and CDR2 sequences are SEHNR and FQNEAQ (reference sequence). The CDR3 DNA follows: TGTGCCAGCAGCCGTCTTAGCGGGGACCAAGAGACCCAGTACTTC. Its protein is CASSRLSGDQETQYF.

V is TRBV30 and J is TRBJ1-1; possible D gene TRBD1, 6 bases. CDR3 size: 13 residues. Germline CDR1 is GTSNPN and CDR2 is SVGIG (reference sequence). Trimming cost V 0 bases and J 11 bases, with 16 bases left between them. The CDR3 nucleotides read TGTGCCTGGAGTGTACCACAGGGCTTAGTGGCTTTCTTT. It encodes CAWSVPQGLVAFF.

The chain links TRBV2 to TRBJ1-5, with D possibly being TRBD1 (6 bases). The CDR3 is made up of 13 amino acids. Trimming left V 7 bases short and J 4 bases short, with 11 bases between. CDR1 is SNHLY and CDR2 is FYNNEI in the germline V gene. In DNA, the CDR3 is TGTGCCAGCATCTCACAGGGAAATCAGCCCCAGCATTTT. This encodes CASISQGNQPQHF.

This chain links TRBV12-3 or TRBV12-4 with TRBJ2-7, with D maybe TRBD2 (6 bases). Trimming removed 3 bases at V and 8 bases at J, with 8 bases between. The CDR3 runs to 11 residues. The CDR3 DNA follows: TGTGCCAGCAGTTTGGGGGGTCAGCAGTACTTC. Its translation is CASSLGGQQYF.

CDR3 DNA: TGCGCCAGCAGCTTGGGGCAGGGGGTGGATGGCTACACCTTC. Its translation: CASSLGQGVDGYTF. This rearrangement joins TRBV5-1 to TRBJ1-2; 7 bases fit TRBD1. The germline V gene encodes CDR1 SGHRS and CDR2 YFSETQ. V shed 0 bases and J 6 bases; nucleotides not matched to a gene: 5. The CDR3 consists of 14 residues.

The V and J genes are TRBV9 and TRBJ2-3, with 8 bases lining up with TRBD2. The CDR3 extends over 19 amino acids. Germline V gives CDR1 SGDLS, CDR2 YYNGEE. V was pared by 2 bases and J by 2 bases, with 16 bases of the junction left unmatched. For the CDR3, the DNA is TGTGCCAGCAGCGTCTCGCCAGCTCGCGGGGGGTCCGTCACAGATACGCAGTATTTT. Translated, it gives CASSVSPARGGSVTDTQYF.